The 30 T cell receptor beta chains listed next were all sequenced from one sample in a study of control samples from healthy donors and cancer patients. Sequencing used immunoSEQ multiplex PCR; TCRdb keeps in-frame clones, though not all of them. The sample shows 90,000 to 95,000 clones, approximately 86% of them seen only once. Sequencing was performed on blood. The source is a man aged 25-40 years in good health.

The chain recombines TRBV27 with TRBJ1-1; the D gene is possibly TRBD1 (6 bases). Germline V gives CDR1 MNHEY, CDR2 SMNVEV (reference sequence). The V end was cut by 10 bases, the J end by 6 bases, with 21 bases between. This CDR3 has 14 residues. As DNA, the CDR3 is TGTGCCACATGGGGGGGCGCACTGTTCGCTGAAGCTTTCTTT. As protein: CATWGGALFAEAFF.

The J gene is TRBJ1-6, the V gene TRBV7-9, with D tentatively TRBD1 (5 bases). Germline CDR1 is SEHNR and CDR2 is FQNEAQ (reference sequence). The V and J ends lost 5 bases and 8 bases respectively, with 7 bases between them. This CDR3 comprises 12 residues. CDR3 DNA sequence: TGTGCCAGCAGCGAAGGGGATTCACCCCTCCACTTT. Its protein product is CASSEGDSPLHF. The variable domain in full, with the rest retrieved from reference TRBV7-9 and TRBJ1-6, is DTGVSQNPRHKITKRGQNVTFRCDPISEHNRLYWYRQTLGQGPEFLTYFQNEAQLEKSRLLSDRFSAERPKGSFSTLEIQRTEQGDSAMYLCASSEGDSPLHFGNGTRLTVT.

This clone is deemed medium-sized. The chain combines TRBV6-5 with TRBJ2-5; 12 nucleotides align to TRBD1. The germline V gene encodes CDR1 MNHEY and CDR2 SVGAGI. The CDR3 sequence is 16 residues long. Trimming cost V 0 bases and J 4 bases; bases outside gene matches: 3. CDR3 protein: CASSYSGTGGLETQYF. CDR3 in DNA: TGTGCCAGCAGTTACTCGGGGACAGGGGGCCTAGAGACCCAGTACTTC.

This clone turned up a few times. The gene calls are TRBV3-1 (or the pseudogene TRBV3-2) and TRBJ1-4, with D unclear. The CDR3 contains 14 residues. Per the germline V gene, CDR1 is LGHDT and CDR2 is YNNKEL (reference sequence). The V gene lost 1 base and the J gene lost 5 bases, with 8 bases spanning the gap. In DNA form, the CDR3 reads TGTGCCAGCAGCCAAGCAGCCTTCAATGAAAAACTGTTTTTT. As protein: CASSQAAFNEKLFF.

The V call is TRBV27, the J call TRBJ2-1; 13 bases are shared with TRBD2. Unmatched junction bases numbered 2, after V lost 5 bases and J lost 1 base. Germline loops: CDR1 MNHEY, CDR2 SMNVEV (reference sequence). The CDR3 sequence is 16 residues long. This chain's CDR3 is CASSPGLAGSYNEQFF. The CDR3 DNA reads as TGTGCCAGCAGTCCGGGACTAGCGGGGTCCTACAATGAGCAGTTCTTC.

The V gene is TRBV7-9, the J gene TRBJ2-3; D may be TRBD1 (6 bases). V lost 4 bases, J lost 2 bases, and 10 bases lay in between. The CDR3 is 14 residues long. CDR1 and CDR2 (germline): SEHNR, FQNEAQ (reference sequence). The CDR3 loop is CASSSGAYTDTQYF. DNA of the CDR3: TGTGCCAGCAGCTCAGGGGCCTACACAGATACGCAGTATTTT.

The rearrangement uses TRBV9 and TRBJ1-1; D not certain. The CDR3 totals 15 residues. Germline CDR1 is SGDLS and CDR2 is YYNGEE. The V end was cut by 1 base, the J end by 4 bases, with 14 bases between. CDR3 region: CASSVSIEGSTEAFF. In nucleotides, the CDR3 is TGTGCCAGCAGCGTATCTATAGAGGGTAGCACTGAAGCTTTCTTT.

V and J are TRBV3-1 (or the pseudogene TRBV3-2) and TRBJ1-1; no firm D call. V dropped 1 base and J dropped 9 bases, with 9 bases sitting between them. This CDR3 spans 12 amino acids. Per germline, CDR1 LGHDT and CDR2 YNNKEL (reference sequence). The CDR3 is CASSQGIGKAFF. In DNA form, the CDR3 reads TGTGCCAGCAGCCAAGGGATAGGGAAAGCTTTCTTT.

This clone was recorded a few times. The rearrangement joins TRBV5-1 to TRBJ1-1; no reliable D call. The CDR3 loop spans 14 amino acids. Per germline, CDR1 SGHRS and CDR2 YFSETQ. Between the trimmed V and J ends, which lost 0 bases and 6 bases, there was a span of 12 bases. The CDR3 reads CASSLGQKGSEAFF. In nucleotides, the CDR3 is TGCGCCAGCAGCTTGGGACAAAAAGGTTCTGAAGCTTTCTTT. The entire variable domain, with the rest obtained from reference TRBV5-1 and TRBJ1-1, is as follows: KAGVTQTPRYLIKTRGQQVTLSCSPISGHRSVSWYQQTPGQGLQFLFEYFSETQRNKGNFPGRFSGRQFSNSRSEMNVSTLELGDSALYLCASSLGQKGSEAFFGQGTRLTVV.

The table lists this clone with a few counts. The V gene is TRBV10-3, the J gene TRBJ2-3; D gene uncertain. This CDR3 region has 14 residues. CDR1 and CDR2 from the germline V gene are ENHRY and SYGVKD. V gave up 3 bases and J gave up 5 bases, with 12 bases separating them. The CDR3 reads CAISDSAFGDTQYF. The CDR3 DNA is TGTGCCATCAGTGACAGTGCGTTCGGAGATACGCAGTATTTT.

The chain is built from TRBV12-3 or TRBV12-4 and TRBJ2-1; TRBD1 aligns across 7 bases. The V segment lost 6 bases and the J segment 7 bases; nucleotides outside the gene matches: 6. The CDR3 consists of 13 residues. Written as DNA, the CDR3 is TGTGCCAGCAGCCGGACAGGAAGTAATGAGCAGTTCTTC. It yields the protein CASSRTGSNEQFF.

The chain combines TRBV11-2 with TRBJ1-5; D might be TRBD1 (6 bases). The CDR3 is 17 residues long. CDR1 SGHAT and CDR2 FQNNGV come from the germline V gene. V gave up 0 bases and J gave up 1 base, with 13 bases separating them. CDR3 in amino acids: CASSLDMGGKSNQPQHF. Here the CDR3 DNA reads TGTGCCAGCAGCTTAGATATGGGGGGCAAAAGCAATCAGCCCCAGCATTTT.

The chain carries TRBV20-1 and TRBJ1-2, with D possibly matching TRBD1 (6 bases). Germline-derived CDR1 and CDR2 are DFQATT and SNEGSKA (reference sequence). This CDR3 spans 11 amino acids. CDR3: CRAKGGGGYTF. The CDR3 region has the DNA TGCAGAGCGAAGGGGGGCGGTGGCTACACCTTC.

The V gene is TRBV28, the J gene TRBJ1-1; D is undetermined. Trimming removed 4 bases from V and 0 bases from J, with 6 bases in between. Germline V CDR1 and CDR2: MDHEN, SYDVKM. The CDR3 sequence is 13 residues long. CDR3 sequence reads: CASSSSLNTEAFF. DNA of the CDR3: TGTGCCAGCAGTTCCAGCCTGAACACTGAAGCTTTCTTT.

J is TRBJ1-5 and V is TRBV18; D ambiguous. Trimming took off 1 base at V and 4 bases at J, with 8 bases between the two ends. Germline V gene data show CDR1 as KGHSH and CDR2 as LQKENI. The CDR3 runs 14 residues. CDR3 in amino acids: CASSPQKRNQPQHF. The CDR3 nucleotides read TGTGCCAGCTCACCACAAAAGCGAAATCAGCCCCAGCATTTT.

The chain uses TRBV2 and TRBJ1-5; possibly TRBD1 for D (5 bases). V lost 5 bases and J 5 bases, leaving 13 bases between the germline ends. The CDR3 covers 14 residues. CDR1 is SNHLY, CDR2 FYNNEI, per germline. The CDR3 reads CASSSGPGDQPQHF. The CDR3 DNA reads as TGTGCCAGCAGTTCGGGACCTGGGGATCAGCCCCAGCATTTT.

This clone was counted a few times. The CDR3 is CASSESGNQPQHF. In DNA form, the CDR3 reads TGCGCCAGCAGTGAGTCGGGCAATCAGCCCCAGCATTTT. The gene calls are TRBV10-1 and TRBJ1-5; D is uncertain. The length of the CDR3 is 13 residues. The germline V gene encodes CDR1 WNHNN and CDR2 SYGVQD (reference sequence). V dropped 0 bases and J dropped 2 bases, with 2 bases sitting between them.

The chain combines TRBV5-8 with TRBJ1-6, with a possible D match to TRBD1 (5 bases). Between the trimmed V and J ends, which lost 6 bases and 7 bases, there was a span of 17 bases. The CDR3 spans 15 residues. Germline-derived CDR1 and CDR2 are SGHTS and YDEGEE. CDR3 sequence reads: CASTSDLGANSPLHF. CDR3 coding DNA: TGTGCCAGCACCTCAGATCTTGGGGCCAATTCACCCCTCCACTTT.

The CDR3 protein is CASSDPREVITEAFF. The CDR3 region has the DNA TGTGCCAGCAGTGATCCCAGGGAGGTCATCACTGAAGCTTTCTTT. The chain couples TRBV2 to TRBJ1-1; TRBD1 is a possible D gene (5 bases). V was cut by 3 bases and J by 4 bases, with 15 bases left in between. This CDR3 is 15 amino acids long. Germline V gene lookup returns CDR1 SNHLY and CDR2 FYNNEI. The variable domain in full, completed from reference TRBV2 and TRBJ1-1, reads EPEVTQTPSHQVTQMGQEVILRCVPISNHLYFYWYRQILGQKVEFLVSFYNNEISEKSEIFDDQFSVERPDGSNFTLKIRSTKLEDSAMYFCASSDPREVITEAFFGQGTRLTVV.

This clone showed up just a few times. The V and J genes are TRBV6-4 and TRBJ1-6; D ambiguous. CDR3 length equals 13 residues. The ends were cut back, 3 bases at V and 8 bases at J, with 8 bases in the middle. Per germline, CDR1 MRHNA and CDR2 SNTAGT. CDR3: CASSEGGYSPLHF. For the CDR3, the DNA is TGTGCCAGCAGTGAGGGCGGTTATTCACCCCTCCACTTT.

Written as DNA, the CDR3 is TGTGCCAGCAGCACCACCCGGGACAGGGAGTCCTACGAGCAGTACTTC. Protein: CASSTTRDRESYEQYF. The gene calls are TRBV3-1 (or the pseudogene TRBV3-2) and TRBJ2-7; 9 nucleotides agree with TRBD1. CDR1 is LGHDT, CDR2 YNNKEL, per germline (reference sequence). The CDR3 runs 16 residues. After removal of 5 bases from V and 1 base from J, the junction contained 9 bases not matched to a gene.

This clone was detected only a few times. This sequence joins TRBV6-6 and TRBJ2-5, with 7 nucleotides matching TRBD2. The CDR3 is made up of 14 amino acids. Germline values: CDR1 MNHNY, CDR2 SVGAGI (reference sequence). V dropped 6 bases and J dropped 5; count of bases not matched to a gene: 9. This CDR3 is CASREGLVKETQYF. The CDR3 DNA sequence: TGTGCCAGCAGGGAAGGACTAGTAAAGGAGACCCAGTACTTC.

The chain employs TRBV24-1 and TRBJ1-2; 10 nucleotides match TRBD1. Losses at the gene ends were 7 bases for V and 8 bases for J; bases not matched to a gene: 9. The CDR3 runs to 14 residues. Germline CDR1 KGHDR, CDR2 SFDVKD. The CDR3 sequence is CATSGGQGEGGYTF. For the CDR3, the DNA is TGTGCCACCAGCGGCGGACAGGGGGAGGGGGGCTACACCTTC.

The chain is built from TRBV27 and TRBJ2-1; TRBD1 is a possible D gene (6 bases). Trimming took 2 bases from V and 4 from J, leaving 12 bases between them. The CDR3 is 15 amino acids. CDR1 MNHEY and CDR2 SMNVEV come from the germline V gene (reference sequence). CDR3 sequence: CASSLIGGLYNEQFF. CDR3 DNA: TGTGCCAGCAGTTTAATTGGGGGCCTGTACAATGAGCAGTTCTTC.

The chain combines TRBV27 with TRBJ2-7, with a possible D match to TRBD1 (6 bases). Germline lookup yields CDR1 MNHEY and CDR2 SMNVEV (reference sequence). V lost 3 bases and J 3 bases, leaving 21 bases between the germline ends. The CDR3 runs 17 residues. The CDR3 DNA reads TGTGCCAGCAGTTTTATTCCCGGGACACAGAAAAGCTACGAGCAGTACTTC. This sequence encodes CASSFIPGTQKSYEQYF.

The chain uses TRBV2 and TRBJ1-3, with D hard to call. Trimming shortened V by 4 bases and J by 3 bases, and 1 base separated the two germline ends. The length of the CDR3 is 11 residues. Germline-derived CDR1 and CDR2 are SNHLY and FYNNEI. This CDR3 is CASSVGNTIYF. The CDR3 coding sequence is TGTGCCAGCAGTGTTGGAAACACCATATATTTT.

The V call is TRBV19, the J call TRBJ2-1; perhaps D is TRBD1 or TRBD2 (5 bases each). The V end lost 3 bases, the J end lost 7 bases, and 19 bases lay between the germline ends. The germline V gene encodes CDR1 LNHDA and CDR2 SQIVND (reference sequence). The CDR3 runs 16 residues. The CDR3 DNA reads as TGTGCCAGTAGTATGAGGCCGGGACGGATTAATAATGAGCAGTTCTTC. Translated, it gives CASSMRPGRINNEQFF.

CDR3: CASSDQDLQTGNTIYF. In nucleotides, the CDR3 is TGTGCCAGCAGCGATCAGGACCTTCAAACTGGAAACACCATATATTTT. The J gene is TRBJ1-3, the V gene TRBV7-9, with D uncertain. CDR3 length: 16 residues. V was shortened by 5 bases and J by 2 bases, with 16 bases between the two germline ends. In germline, CDR1 is SEHNR, CDR2 FQNEAQ (reference sequence).

The chain employs TRBV5-4 and TRBJ1-1; 12 nucleotides align to TRBD1. V gave up 3 bases and J gave up 6 bases; unmatched junction bases: 3. Germline-derived CDR1 and CDR2 are SGHNT and YYREEE (reference sequence). The CDR3 loop spans 14 amino acids. The CDR3 loop reads CASSWDRGRAEAFF. CDR3 DNA: TGTGCCAGCAGCTGGGACAGGGGGCGGGCTGAAGCTTTCTTT.

The count of this clone is one. The CDR3 reads CSASAVGQSNTEAFF. DNA for the CDR3: TGCAGTGCTAGTGCCGTAGGGCAGTCGAACACTGAAGCTTTCTTT. This chain links TRBV20-1 with TRBJ1-1; D is undetermined. Germline V gene data show CDR1 as DFQATT and CDR2 as SNEGSKA (reference sequence). V was shortened by 3 bases and J by 1 base, with 15 bases between the two germline ends. The CDR3 extends over 15 amino acids.